This T cell receptor (beta chain) was recorded in a study of T cell responses to AZD1222 COVID-19 vaccine. This CDR3 is 15 amino acids long. Germline CDR1 is MNHEY and CDR2 is SMNVEV (reference sequence). The V end was cut by 1 base, the J end by 1 base, with 8 bases between. General study points: Elevations in Spike-specific TCR breadth and depth followed administration of two AZD1222 doses. No day 14 peak samples; only post-peak repertoires were characterized. Unmutated variant regions are reportedly the target of nearly half of TCRs that are spike-specific.

The protocol was immunoSEQ multiplex PCR, while the TCRdb copy is restricted to in-frame clones and leaves out a portion. The sample includes about 160,000 clones, approximately 90% of them seen just once. Doses given second, at about 4 or about 12 weeks, were pooled. As for this clone: Its antigen remains unknown.

Sequenced material: peripheral blood, taken 28 days after the second AZD1222 dose. The chain is built from TRBV27 and TRBJ1-5, with D unclear. The receptor was derived from an adult who received the AZD1222 COVID-19 vaccine. The CDR3, as DNA: TGTGCCAGCAGTTTATATTTTGGGAGCAATCAGCCCCAGCATTTT. This codes for CASSLYFGSNQPQHF.